The rows below give T cell receptor beta chains drawn from one sample of a study of cytomegalovirus exposure and HLA in healthy donors. Only in-frame clones appear in the TCRdb table, and some are missing; sequencing was by immunoSEQ multiplex PCR. The sample has around 300,000 clones, just over 70% seen once; the top ten hold 2% to 2.5%. Sequencing was done on a sample of PBMCs. The source is a female donor in good health and CMV-seronegative. Both conserved end residues are part of each CDR3. Each record gives: V gene, D gene, J gene, clone size, CDR3 DNA, CDR3 protein. D genes are given only for firm matches. Only some rows state a clone size, as once, few, many or a class for expanded clones.

TRBV5-1,TRBD2,TRBJ2-5,-,TGCGCCAGCAGCTTGAGGGGAGGGCCTGAAGAGACCCAGTACTTC,CASSLRGGPEETQYF
TRBV5-4,-,TRBJ2-2,once,TGTGCCAGCCTAGCCGGAGTGGGCGGGGAGCTGTTTTTT,CASLAGVGGELFF
TRBV7-2,TRBD1,TRBJ1-1,-,TGTGCCAGCAGCCGTCTACAGGGGTTCTACACTGAAGCTTTCTTT,CASSRLQGFYTEAFF
TRBV27,TRBD2,TRBJ2-7,-,TGTGCCAGCAGGATAACATCGGGAGGGATCTACGAGCAGTACTTC,CASRITSGGIYEQYF
TRBV6-6,TRBD1,TRBJ1-5,-,TGTGCCAGCAGCAAACAGGGGGGCAGCAATCAGCCCCAGCATTTT,CASSKQGGSNQPQHF
TRBV11-2,TRBD2,TRBJ2-7,-,TGTGCCAGCAGCTTACTAGCGGGGGCCTACGAGCAGTACTTC,CASSLLAGAYEQYF
TRBV28,TRBD1,TRBJ1-3,-,TGTGCCAGCAGTTTGGGGCGACAGGGATCTGGAAACACCATATATTTT,CASSLGRQGSGNTIYF
TRBV11-3,TRBD1,TRBJ1-2,-,TGTGCCAGCAGCTTACTTCCTGCAGGGGGCGCCGGAGGCTACACCTTC,CASSLLPAGGAGGYTF
TRBV19,-,TRBJ1-5,-,TGTGCCAGTAGTATATGGTCGGGTTGGCAGCCCCAGCATTTT,CASSIWSGWQPQHF
TRBV5-1,-,TRBJ2-5,-,TGCGCCAGCAGCTTGTCCGGCCTAGGTGAGACCCAGTACTTC,CASSLSGLGETQYF
TRBV5-1,-,TRBJ1-2,once,TGCGCCAGCAGCCCAGGGCGATATGGCTACACCTTC,CASSPGRYGYTF
TRBV6-1,TRBD1,TRBJ1-4,-,TGTGCCAGCAGTGGAGGAGGAAGACAGGGAGATGAAAAACTGTTTTTT,CASSGGGRQGDEKLFF
TRBV10-3,TRBD2,TRBJ2-5,-,TGTGCCGTCGGCTCGGGGACTAGCGGGAGTGAGACCCAGTACTTC,CAVGSGTSGSETQYF
TRBV6-1,-,TRBJ1-1,-,TGTGCCAGCAGTGTTAGAGGTCCACCTTTCATGAACACTGAAGCTTTCTTT,CASSVRGPPFMNTEAFF
TRBV25-1,-,TRBJ2-1,-,TGTGCCAGCAGTGAAGTCGAGCGCGGAGAGCAGTTCTTC,CASSEVERGEQFF
TRBV7-3,TRBD2,TRBJ2-5,once,TGTGCCAGCAGCTTCGGGGGGCAAGAGACCCAGTACTTC,CASSFGGQETQYF
TRBV2,TRBD1,TRBJ2-7,-,TGTGCCAGCGCCGGGACAGGGACCCGCGAGCAGTACTTC,CASAGTGTREQYF
TRBV5-1,-,TRBJ1-1,-,TGCGCCAGCAGCTTGGCAGGGCCGAACACTGAAGCTTTCTTT,CASSLAGPNTEAFF
TRBV27,-,TRBJ2-5,-,TGTGCCAGCAGTTTTTCGAGGGACAAGACCCAGTACTTC,CASSFSRDKTQYF
TRBV30,-,TRBJ2-7,-,TGTGCCTGGAGTGTAGGTGGGGCAAGCTACGAGCAGTACTTC,CAWSVGGASYEQYF
TRBV4-2,TRBD2,TRBJ2-1,few,TGTGCCAGCAGCCAGCTAGCGGGGGGACCCTCCTACAATGAGCAGTTCTTC,CASSQLAGGPSYNEQFF
TRBV19,-,TRBJ2-5,-,TGTGCCAGTAGTATACGGGGGTCGTACCAAGAGACCCAGTACTTC,CASSIRGSYQETQYF
TRBV5-1,-,TRBJ1-2,-,TGCGCCAGCAGCTTTGGGGGGACCGCAGCTAACTATGGCTACACCTTC,CASSFGGTAANYGYTF
TRBV10-3,TRBD1,TRBJ1-2,few,TGTGCCATCAGTGAGCGGGGGGACAGGAGCGACGATGGCTACACCTTC,CAISERGDRSDDGYTF
TRBV28,-,TRBJ2-5,-,TGTGCCAGCAGGCGGGCTGGGGAGACCCAGTACTTC,CASRRAGETQYF
TRBV28,-,TRBJ2-5,-,TGTGCCAGCAGTTTTATCGGGCAGGGGCAAGAGACCCAGTACTTC,CASSFIGQGQETQYF
TRBV28,-,TRBJ2-5,-,TGTGCCAGCAGTTTACCCGAGACAAAGACATGGGAAGAGACCCAGTACTTC,CASSLPETKTWEETQYF
TRBV6-5,-,TRBJ1-1,few,TGTGCCAGCAGTTACGCGGAGGGTGGGCCCTCGGTAGCTTTCTTT,CASSYAEGGPSVAFF
TRBV27,TRBD1,TRBJ1-5,-,TGTGCCAGCAGTTTGGCAGGGGGCGAGAATCAGCCCCAGCATTTT,CASSLAGGENQPQHF
TRBV28,-,TRBJ2-1,-,TGTGCCAGCAGTTTAGGCCCCCTTCGCGGCGCCTACAATGAGCAGTTCTTC,CASSLGPLRGAYNEQFF
TRBV7-9,-,TRBJ2-5,-,TGTGCCAGCAGCTTTCTTGTCTCCGGGAAGGAGACCCAGTACTTC,CASSFLVSGKETQYF
TRBV5-1,-,TRBJ2-7,-,TGCGCCAGCAGCTTGGGGTCAACTAGCCCGGCTCGTGAGCAGTACTTC,CASSLGSTSPAREQYF
TRBV28,TRBD2,TRBJ2-1,-,TGTGCCAGCAGCGTCGGACTAGCGGAGTACAATGAGCAGTTCTTC,CASSVGLAEYNEQFF
TRBV2,-,TRBJ2-2,-,TGTGCCAGCATGCGAACAGACGGTTACACCGGGGAGCTGTTTTTT,CASMRTDGYTGELFF
TRBV6-1,TRBD1,TRBJ2-7,-,TGTGCCAGCAGTGAGGGTGGACGTCGGACAGGGGCGTACGAGCAGTACTTC,CASSEGGRRTGAYEQYF
TRBV6-6,-,TRBJ2-7,-,TGTGCCAGCAGTTACGGGCCGCCTCGCGAGCAGTACTTC,CASSYGPPREQYF
TRBV6-5,TRBD2,TRBJ2-7,-,TGTGCCAGCAGTTACTCTGGCGGGAGAAAGTACGAGCAGTACTTC,CASSYSGGRKYEQYF
TRBV11-2,-,TRBJ2-7,-,TGTGCCAGCAGCTTAGACACAATTTGGTACGAGCAGTACTTC,CASSLDTIWYEQYF
TRBV2,-,TRBJ2-1,-,TGTGCCAGCAGTGCCGACAGCAGCTCCTACAATGAGCAGTTCTTC,CASSADSSSYNEQFF
TRBV7-9,TRBD2,TRBJ2-2,-,TGTGCCAGCAGCTCGCCGACTAGCGGGACGAACACCGGGGAGCTGTTTTTT,CASSSPTSGTNTGELFF
TRBV6-1,TRBD2,TRBJ2-7,few,TGTGCCAGCAGTGCTCAGCGGGGTTGGCACTACGAGCAGTACTTC,CASSAQRGWHYEQYF
TRBV11-3,-,TRBJ2-3,-,TGTGCCAGCAGCTCCCTAGCAGATACGCAGTATTTT,CASSSLADTQYF
TRBV7-9,TRBD2,TRBJ2-2,-,TGTGCCAGCAGACCGGGGGGTTACACCGGGGAGCTGTTTTTT,CASRPGGYTGELFF
TRBV5-6,TRBD1,TRBJ2-3,few,TGTGCCAGCAGTGCCCGACAGGGGCTCCCTTACACAGATACGCAGTATTTT,CASSARQGLPYTDTQYF
TRBV5-4,TRBD1,TRBJ2-2,-,TGTGCCAGCAGATACGGGACAGTGGACACCGGGGAGCTGTTTTTT,CASRYGTVDTGELFF
TRBV6-1,TRBD1,TRBJ1-1,few,TGTGCCAGCAATCCGGGACAGACGGGAACTGAAGCTTTCTTT,CASNPGQTGTEAFF
TRBV13,TRBD2,TRBJ2-3,-,TGTGCCAGCAGCCTCAGCGGGAGTCGGGCAGATACGCAGTATTTT,CASSLSGSRADTQYF
TRBV29-1,TRBD2,TRBJ2-1,once,TGCAGCGTTAACGGACTAGCGGGAGAGGGTGAGCAGTTCTTC,CSVNGLAGEGEQFF
TRBV5-1,TRBD1,TRBJ1-2,-,TGCGCCAGCAGCTTGGGGACAGGTTCTAACTATGGCTACACCTTC,CASSLGTGSNYGYTF
TRBV5-1,-,TRBJ2-3,-,TGCGCCAGCAGCCCAGGGGTCGATACGCAGTATTTT,CASSPGVDTQYF
TRBV5-8,-,TRBJ1-1,once,TGTGCCAGCAGCCCCTATCTTGGCACTGAAGCTTTCTTT,CASSPYLGTEAFF
TRBV4-2,TRBD2,TRBJ2-7,-,TGTGCCAGCAGCCAAGAGCAAGAGCGGGATCCAAGGAAGGAGCAGTACTTC,CASSQEQERDPRKEQYF